Listed below are T cell receptor beta chains from one sample, sequenced in a study of spatial heterogeneity in lung cancer. Via MiXCR, TCRdb re-called the 5' RACE reads, giving one row per CDR3 protein. The sample has more than 2,500 distinct CDR3 sequences; about 8.9% are singletons. Sequenced here: normal lung tissue next to the tumor, sampled at surgery. The receptors were gathered from a female donor with early-stage non-small cell lung cancer. The CDR3 runs from the conserved cysteine through the conserved F or W. A D gene is named only where the DNA matches it firmly.

d_call: -; v_call: TRBV6-2/TRBV6-3; j_call: TRBJ1-2; cdr3_aa: CASSGFGGYTF
d_call: -; v_call: TRBV4-3; j_call: TRBJ1-2; cdr3_aa: CASSQSVDGVYGYTF
d_call: -; v_call: TRBV2; j_call: TRBJ2-5; cdr3_aa: CASSYVIQETQYF
d_call: TRBD1; v_call: TRBV7-9; j_call: TRBJ1-6; cdr3_aa: CASSKPESGQGSSPLHF
d_call: -; v_call: TRBV5-1; j_call: TRBJ2-3; cdr3_aa: CASSLGQITDTQYF
d_call: -; v_call: TRBV9; j_call: TRBJ2-5; cdr3_aa: CASSPLTLETQYF
d_call: TRBD2; v_call: TRBV6-2/TRBV6-3; j_call: TRBJ2-2; cdr3_aa: CASNKVAGGTGELFF
d_call: TRBD2; v_call: TRBV27; j_call: TRBJ2-1; cdr3_aa: CASSPGLVSPYNEQFF
d_call: TRBD2; v_call: TRBV27; j_call: TRBJ2-7; cdr3_aa: CASSSGGLAGTYEQYF
d_call: TRBD1; v_call: TRBV12-3/TRBV12-4; j_call: TRBJ1-1; cdr3_aa: CASSPRQGRHTEAFF
d_call: -; v_call: TRBV28; j_call: TRBJ2-1; cdr3_aa: CASSLRPEVGEQFF
d_call: TRBD2; v_call: TRBV28; j_call: TRBJ2-1; cdr3_aa: CASRGLGISSYNEQFF
d_call: TRBD2; v_call: TRBV11-2; j_call: TRBJ2-3; cdr3_aa: CASSLVEARTRLRSDTQYF
d_call: -; v_call: TRBV11-2; j_call: TRBJ2-2; cdr3_aa: CASSLEARSGELFF
d_call: -; v_call: TRBV7-8; j_call: TRBJ2-3; cdr3_aa: CASSLAEATDTQYF
d_call: -; v_call: TRBV20-1; j_call: TRBJ2-3; cdr3_aa: CSGFMGRTDTQYF
d_call: -; v_call: TRBV20-1; j_call: TRBJ1-2; cdr3_aa: CSAPTAGGYGYTF
d_call: -; v_call: TRBV28; j_call: TRBJ2-1; cdr3_aa: CASRSGWGYNEQFF
d_call: TRBD2; v_call: TRBV11-2; j_call: TRBJ2-2; cdr3_aa: CASRRLAIGTGELFF
d_call: TRBD1; v_call: TRBV5-6; j_call: TRBJ2-3; cdr3_aa: CASSPDRGLSTDTQYF
d_call: -; v_call: TRBV20-1; j_call: TRBJ1-4; cdr3_aa: CSARALVGAYEKLFF
d_call: -; v_call: TRBV12-3/TRBV12-4; j_call: TRBJ1-5; cdr3_aa: CASSQQGYSNQPQHF
d_call: -; v_call: TRBV27; j_call: TRBJ2-3; cdr3_aa: CASSKLQRTDTQYF
d_call: -; v_call: TRBV6-2/TRBV6-3; j_call: TRBJ1-5; cdr3_aa: CASSYLGDQPQHF
d_call: TRBD1; v_call: TRBV6-6; j_call: TRBJ1-2; cdr3_aa: CASSGQGVQLLGYTF
d_call: -; v_call: TRBV5-1; j_call: TRBJ2-5; cdr3_aa: CASSLGGGGETQYF
d_call: TRBD2; v_call: TRBV29-1; j_call: TRBJ2-7; cdr3_aa: CSVRGGRVGYEQYF
d_call: -; v_call: TRBV12-3/TRBV12-4; j_call: TRBJ1-1; cdr3_aa: CASSLGLNEAFF
d_call: -; v_call: TRBV28; j_call: TRBJ1-4; cdr3_aa: CASSDTGLQREKLFF
d_call: TRBD1; v_call: TRBV7-9; j_call: TRBJ1-4; cdr3_aa: CASSTEGQGGEKLFF
d_call: -; v_call: TRBV29-1; j_call: TRBJ1-1; cdr3_aa: CSVERQSTEAFF
d_call: TRBD1; v_call: TRBV28; j_call: TRBJ2-1; cdr3_aa: CASSPRQGMSYNEQFF
d_call: TRBD2; v_call: TRBV28; j_call: TRBJ2-7; cdr3_aa: CASSTPTSGYPYEQYF
d_call: -; v_call: TRBV28; j_call: TRBJ2-1; cdr3_aa: CASKANLPTNEQFF
d_call: -; v_call: TRBV12-3/TRBV12-4; j_call: TRBJ2-3; cdr3_aa: CASSSGGGRRQYF
d_call: -; v_call: TRBV5-1; j_call: TRBJ1-4; cdr3_aa: CASSLASTANEKLFF
d_call: -; v_call: TRBV14; j_call: TRBJ2-2; cdr3_aa: CASSLPGPRSSGELFF
d_call: TRBD2; v_call: TRBV20-1; j_call: TRBJ2-1; cdr3_aa: CSARGLLAGEGHEQFF
d_call: -; v_call: TRBV4-2; j_call: TRBJ2-7; cdr3_aa: CASSQEPRGNEQYF
d_call: -; v_call: TRBV11-2; j_call: TRBJ2-2; cdr3_aa: CASSRRGRVNTGELFF
d_call: -; v_call: TRBV14; j_call: TRBJ2-7; cdr3_aa: CASSQGQGPYEQYF
d_call: TRBD1; v_call: TRBV6-1; j_call: TRBJ2-2; cdr3_aa: CASTPQGSTGELFF